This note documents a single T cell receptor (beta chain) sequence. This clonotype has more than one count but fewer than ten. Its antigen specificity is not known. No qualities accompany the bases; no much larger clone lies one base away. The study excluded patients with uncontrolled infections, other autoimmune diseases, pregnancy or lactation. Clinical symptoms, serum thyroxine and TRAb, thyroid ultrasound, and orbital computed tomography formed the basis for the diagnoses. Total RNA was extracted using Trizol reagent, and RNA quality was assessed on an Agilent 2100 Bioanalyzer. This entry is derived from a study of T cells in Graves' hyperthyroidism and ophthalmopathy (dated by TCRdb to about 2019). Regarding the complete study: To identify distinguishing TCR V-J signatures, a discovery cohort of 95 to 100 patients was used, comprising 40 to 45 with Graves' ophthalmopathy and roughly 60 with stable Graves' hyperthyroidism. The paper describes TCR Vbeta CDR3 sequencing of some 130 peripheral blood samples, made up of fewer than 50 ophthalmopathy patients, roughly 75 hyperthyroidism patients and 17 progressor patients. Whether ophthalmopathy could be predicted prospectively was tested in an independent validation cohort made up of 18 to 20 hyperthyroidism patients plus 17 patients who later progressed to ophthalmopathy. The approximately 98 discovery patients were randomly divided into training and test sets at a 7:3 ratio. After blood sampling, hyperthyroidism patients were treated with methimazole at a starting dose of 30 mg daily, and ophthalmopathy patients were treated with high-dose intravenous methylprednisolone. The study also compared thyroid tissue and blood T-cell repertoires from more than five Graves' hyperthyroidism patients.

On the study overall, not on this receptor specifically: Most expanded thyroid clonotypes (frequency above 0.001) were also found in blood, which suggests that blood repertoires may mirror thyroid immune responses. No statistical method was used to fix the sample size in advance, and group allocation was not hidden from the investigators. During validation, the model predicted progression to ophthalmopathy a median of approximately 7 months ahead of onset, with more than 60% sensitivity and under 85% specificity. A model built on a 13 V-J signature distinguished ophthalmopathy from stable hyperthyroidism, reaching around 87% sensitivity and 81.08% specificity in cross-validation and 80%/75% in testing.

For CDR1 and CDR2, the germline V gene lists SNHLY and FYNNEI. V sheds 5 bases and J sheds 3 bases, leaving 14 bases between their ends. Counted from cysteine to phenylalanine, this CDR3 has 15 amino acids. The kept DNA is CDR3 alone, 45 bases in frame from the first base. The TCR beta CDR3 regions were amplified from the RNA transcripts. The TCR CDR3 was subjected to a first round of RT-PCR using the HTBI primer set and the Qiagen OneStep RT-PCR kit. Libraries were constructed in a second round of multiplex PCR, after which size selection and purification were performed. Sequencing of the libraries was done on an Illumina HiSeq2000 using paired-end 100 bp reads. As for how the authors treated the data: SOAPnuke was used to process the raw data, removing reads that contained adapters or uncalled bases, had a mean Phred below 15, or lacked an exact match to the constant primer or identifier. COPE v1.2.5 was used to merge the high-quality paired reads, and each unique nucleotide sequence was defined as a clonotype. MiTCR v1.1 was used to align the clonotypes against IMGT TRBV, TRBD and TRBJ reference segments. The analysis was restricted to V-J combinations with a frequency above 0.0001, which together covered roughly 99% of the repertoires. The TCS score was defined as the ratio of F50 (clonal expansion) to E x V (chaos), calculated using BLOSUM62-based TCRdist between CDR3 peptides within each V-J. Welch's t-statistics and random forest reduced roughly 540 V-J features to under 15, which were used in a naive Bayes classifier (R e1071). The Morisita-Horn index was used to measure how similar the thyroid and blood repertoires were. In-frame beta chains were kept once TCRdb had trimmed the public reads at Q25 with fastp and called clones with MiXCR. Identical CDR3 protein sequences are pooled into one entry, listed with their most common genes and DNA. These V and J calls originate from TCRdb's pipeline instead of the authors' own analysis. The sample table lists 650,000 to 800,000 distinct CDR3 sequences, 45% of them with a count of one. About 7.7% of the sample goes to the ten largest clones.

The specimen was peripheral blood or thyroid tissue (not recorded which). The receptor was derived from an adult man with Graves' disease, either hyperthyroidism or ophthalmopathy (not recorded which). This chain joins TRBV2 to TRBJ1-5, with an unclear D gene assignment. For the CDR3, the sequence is CASSLPAGLNQPQHF. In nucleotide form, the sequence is TGTGCCAGCAGTCTTCCCGCGGGCCTCAATCAGCCCCAGCATTTT.